A single T cell receptor (beta chain) is shown here with its context. Its specificity is not known. Described treatment: roughly nine-day PBMC culture with coronavirus spike peptide pools or control peptides (ViraFEST assay). These data originate in a study of vaccination and CD4 T cells after COVID-19. V was pared by 6 bases and J by 4 bases, with 15 bases between. The CDR3 length is 14 residues. The Oncomine TCR Beta short-read assay was applied to DNA of cultured CD4+ T cells. One entry per CDR3 protein results from TCRdb running MiXCR on the PCR reads. Among 9,000 to 13,000 distinct CDR3 sequences listed, roughly two fifths were seen once.

The sample consisted of CD4+ T cells from blood, cultured in vitro. This receptor was taken from a human donor who had recovered from COVID-19. The V call is TRBV12-3 or TRBV12-4, the J call TRBJ1-2; D is perhaps TRBD1 (5 bases). CDR3 in amino acids: CASSLLPGRYGYTF. In nucleotides, the CDR3 is TGTGCCAGCAGCCTCCTCCCAGGGCGCTATGGCTACACCTTC.